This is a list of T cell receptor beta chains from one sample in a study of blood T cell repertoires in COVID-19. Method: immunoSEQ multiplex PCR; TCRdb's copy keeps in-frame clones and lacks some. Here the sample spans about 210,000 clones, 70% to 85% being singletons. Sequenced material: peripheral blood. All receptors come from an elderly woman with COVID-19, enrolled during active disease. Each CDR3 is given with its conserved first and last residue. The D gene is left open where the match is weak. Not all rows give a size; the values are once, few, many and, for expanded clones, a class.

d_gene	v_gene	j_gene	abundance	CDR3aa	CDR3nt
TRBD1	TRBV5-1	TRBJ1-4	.	CASSLGGQAEKLFF	TGCGCCAGCAGCTTGGGGGGACAGGCGGAAAAACTGTTTTTT
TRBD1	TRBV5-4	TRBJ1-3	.	CASSLPRGQSSGNTIYF	TGTGCCAGCAGCCTACCCAGGGGGCAAAGCTCTGGAAACACCATATATTTT
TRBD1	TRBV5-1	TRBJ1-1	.	CASGRTRDSTEAFF	TGCGCCAGCGGTCGAACTAGGGACAGCACTGAAGCTTTCTTT
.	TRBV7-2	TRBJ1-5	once	CASSLFTLGIEQPQHF	TGTGCCAGCAGCTTATTCACGCTCGGGATAGAACAGCCCCAGCATTTT
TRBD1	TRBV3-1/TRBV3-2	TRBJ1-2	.	CASSHPRGTAYGYTF	TGTGCCAGCAGCCATCCACGTGGGACAGCGTATGGCTACACCTTC
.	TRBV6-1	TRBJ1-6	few	CASSEVAPGNSPLHF	TGTGCCAGCAGTGAAGTGGCTCCGGGGAATTCACCCCTCCACTTT
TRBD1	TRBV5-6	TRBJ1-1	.	CASSSTGGDTEAFF	TGTGCCAGCAGCTCAACAGGGGGGGACACTGAAGCTTTCTTT
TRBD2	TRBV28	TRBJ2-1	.	CASSFSGRDNEQFF	TGTGCCAGCAGTTTTAGCGGGAGAGACAATGAGCAGTTCTTC
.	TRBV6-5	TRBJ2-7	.	CASSRTGVNEQYF	TGTGCCAGCAGTCGGACCGGGGTCAACGAGCAGTACTTC
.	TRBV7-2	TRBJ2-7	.	CASSLIGPLYQQYF	TGTGCCAGCAGCTTAATTGGTCCCCTCTACCAGCAGTACTTC
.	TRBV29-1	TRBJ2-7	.	CSVAPGVLYEQYF	TGCAGCGTTGCACCGGGGGTTTTGTACGAGCAGTACTTC
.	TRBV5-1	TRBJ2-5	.	CASSLGSVAGETQYF	TGCGCCAGCAGCTTGGGATCTGTGGCGGGAGAGACCCAGTACTTC
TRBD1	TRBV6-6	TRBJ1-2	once	CASSNNRGGYTF	TGTGCCAGCAGTAATAACAGGGGCGGCTACACCTTC
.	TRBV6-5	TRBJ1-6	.	CASIPGGPVSPLHF	TGTGCCAGCATACCCGGGGGTCCCGTTTCACCCCTCCACTTT
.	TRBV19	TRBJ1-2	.	CASRSHVRETAYGYTF	TGTGCCAGTAGGAGTCACGTCCGGGAGACCGCTTATGGCTACACCTTC
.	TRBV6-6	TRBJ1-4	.	CASSYSSPLGLFF	TGTGCCAGCAGTTACTCGAGTCCCCTCGGACTGTTTTTT
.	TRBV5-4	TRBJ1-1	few	CASSGGGVYTEAFF	TGTGCCAGCAGCGGGGGGGGAGTCTACACTGAAGCTTTCTTT
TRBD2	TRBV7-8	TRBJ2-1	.	CASSLASPAGVHEQFF	TGTGCCAGCAGCTTAGCGAGCCCAGCGGGAGTCCATGAGCAGTTCTTC
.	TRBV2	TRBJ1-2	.	CASSAPEGPRGYTF	TGTGCCAGCAGCGCACCGGAGGGACCCAGGGGCTACACCTTC
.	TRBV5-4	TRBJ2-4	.	CASSLGAAKNIQYF	TGTGCCAGCAGCTTGGGGGCAGCCAAAAACATTCAGTACTTC
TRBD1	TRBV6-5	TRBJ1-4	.	CASSGDRAWEKLFF	TGTGCCAGCAGCGGGGACAGGGCTTGGGAAAAACTGTTTTTT
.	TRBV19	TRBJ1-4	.	CASSDFARTNEKLFF	TGTGCCAGTAGCGACTTTGCGCGGACTAATGAAAAACTGTTTTTT
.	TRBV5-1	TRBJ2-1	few	CASSLVGGQSYNEQFF	TGCGCCAGCAGCTTGGTAGGCGGGCAGTCCTACAATGAGCAGTTCTTC
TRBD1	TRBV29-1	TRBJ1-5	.	CTRFWDRTSPSQPQHF	TGCACCCGTTTTTGGGACAGGACTTCACCCAGCCAGCCCCAGCATTTT
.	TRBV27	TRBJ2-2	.	CASSFRGTGELFF	TGTGCCAGCAGTTTTCGGGGGACCGGGGAGCTGTTTTTT
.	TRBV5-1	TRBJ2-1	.	CASSLSDSSYNEQFF	TGCGCCAGCAGCTTGAGCGATAGCTCCTACAATGAGCAGTTCTTC
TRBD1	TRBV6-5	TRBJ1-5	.	CAITRDRVNQPQHF	TGTGCTATAACCCGGGACAGGGTCAATCAGCCCCAGCATTTT
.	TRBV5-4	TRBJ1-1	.	CASSPPGDTEAFF	TGTGCCAGCAGCCCCCCCGGGGACACTGAAGCTTTCTTT
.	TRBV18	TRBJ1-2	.	CASSPLSDSNYGYTF	TGTGCCAGCTCACCGCTATCGGACAGTAACTATGGCTACACCTTC
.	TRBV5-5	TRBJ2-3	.	CASSLRHASTDTQYF	TGTGCCAGCAGCTTGCGACACGCCAGCACAGATACGCAGTATTTT
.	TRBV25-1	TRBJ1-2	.	CASSESGRVYGYTF	TGTGCCAGCAGTGAGTCGGGGAGGGTTTATGGCTACACCTTC
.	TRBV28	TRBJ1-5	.	CASRPGNSNQPQHF	TGTGCCAGCAGGCCAGGAAATAGCAATCAGCCCCAGCATTTT
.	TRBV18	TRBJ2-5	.	CASSESETQYF	TGTGCCAGCTCAGAGTCGGAGACCCAGTACTTC
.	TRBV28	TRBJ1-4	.	CASSFLQGGSEKLFF	TGTGCCAGCAGTTTCCTACAGGGAGGGAGTGAAAAACTGTTTTTT
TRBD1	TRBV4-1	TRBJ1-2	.	CASSQQGVNGYTF	TGCGCCAGCAGCCAACAGGGGGTTAATGGCTACACCTTC
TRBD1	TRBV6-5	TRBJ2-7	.	CASSSDRHEQYF	TGTGCCAGCAGCTCGGACAGGCACGAGCAGTACTTC
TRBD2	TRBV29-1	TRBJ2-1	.	CSVVGGSPYNEQFF	TGCAGCGTTGTGGGCGGGAGCCCCTACAATGAGCAGTTCTTC
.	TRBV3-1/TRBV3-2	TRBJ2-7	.	CASSYSSYEQYF	TGTGCCAGCAGCTACAGCTCCTACGAGCAGTACTTC
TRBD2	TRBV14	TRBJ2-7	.	CASRPSGNLYEQYF	TGTGCCAGCAGACCTAGCGGGAATCTGTACGAGCAGTACTTC
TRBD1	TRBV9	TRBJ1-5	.	CASSVGPLQGNQPQHF	TGTGCCAGCAGCGTAGGGCCGTTACAGGGGAATCAGCCCCAGCATTTT
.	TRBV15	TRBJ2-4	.	CATSSRQARDIQYF	TGTGCCACCAGCTCGCGACAGGCGAGGGACATTCAGTACTTC
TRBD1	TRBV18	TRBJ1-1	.	CASSPRDRGTEAFF	TGTGCCAGCTCACCACGGGACAGAGGCACTGAAGCTTTCTTT
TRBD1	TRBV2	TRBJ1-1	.	CASNRQGVTEAFF	TGTGCCAGCAATAGACAGGGGGTCACTGAAGCTTTCTTT
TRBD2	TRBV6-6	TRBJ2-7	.	CATGTSGRFEQYF	TGTGCGACCGGGACCAGCGGGAGGTTTGAGCAGTACTTC
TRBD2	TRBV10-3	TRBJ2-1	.	CATHPGGGRMDNEQFF	TGTGCCACCCACCCCGGGGGCGGGAGGATGGACAATGAGCAGTTCTTC
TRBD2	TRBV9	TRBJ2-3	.	CASSVGETSGPARDTQYF	TGTGCCAGCAGCGTAGGGGAGACTAGCGGCCCTGCGCGAGATACGCAGTATTTT
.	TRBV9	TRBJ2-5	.	CASSEGPREETQYF	TGTGCCAGCAGCGAGGGGCCCCGGGAAGAGACCCAGTACTTC
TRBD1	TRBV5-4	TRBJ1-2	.	CASSLGQGTYGYTF	TGTGCCAGCAGCTTAGGACAGGGGACCTATGGCTACACCTTC
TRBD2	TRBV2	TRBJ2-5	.	CASSGDYQETQYF	TGTGCCAGCAGTGGGGACTATCAAGAGACCCAGTACTTC
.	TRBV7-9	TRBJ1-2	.	CASSFRGRANYGYTF	TGTGCCAGCAGCTTTAGGGGCCGAGCTAACTATGGCTACACCTTC